This TCR beta chain was profiled in a study of T cell changes during pregnancy in multiple sclerosis. A single count supports this clone. Sequencing used immunoSEQ multiplex PCR; TCRdb keeps in-frame clones, though not all of them. The sample gives 40,000 to 60,000 clones, around nine tenths of which show up once; approximately 0.35% is in the top ten. CDR3 length equals 15 residues. V dropped 4 bases and J dropped 7; count of bases not matched to a gene: 8. Germline V gene sequence: CDR1 LNHDA, CDR2 SQIVND (reference sequence). This material consisted of CD4+ T cells from peripheral blood mononuclear cells, taken before pregnancy. This receptor was taken from a female donor with multiple sclerosis, enrolled in a pregnancy study. J is TRBJ2-7 and V is TRBV19; 12 bases match TRBD2. CDR3 protein: CASSKRTSGTGEQYF. DNA for the CDR3: TGTGCCAGTAGTAAACGGACTAGCGGGACGGGGGAGCAGTACTTC.